These 20 T cell receptor beta chains originate from one sample sequenced in a study of identical twins listed by TCRdb under 2016. Library preparation used 5' RACE. The sequencer listed for this sample is Illumina HiSeq 2000. The public sequencing data were trimmed at Q25 with fastp and processed into clonotypes with MiXCR by TCRdb, which kept only in-frame beta chains. Every entry covers one CDR3 protein and lists the most common genes and DNA from its rows. In this sample the table shows about 190,000 distinct CDR3 sequences, approximately 15% of which occur a single time. The ten largest clonotypes hold less than 45% of the sample. These data were also reused for a study on T cells expressing NK-cell markers.

The specimen was CD8+ T cells sorted from blood. The receptor set was obtained from a woman between 18 and 30 years old in good health.

The rearrangement uses TRBV6-2 or TRBV6-3 and TRBJ2-3, with D unresolved. The V gene lost 8 bases and the J gene lost 0 bases, with 3 bases spanning the gap. The germline CDR1 and CDR2 sequences are MNHEY and SVGEGT. The length of the CDR3 is 11 residues. The CDR3 coding sequence is TGTGCCAGCGAAAGCACAGATACGCAGTATTTT. Translation: CASESTDTQYF.

This clonotype has only a few counts. The chain is built from TRBV12-3 or TRBV12-4 and TRBJ1-5, with D possibly being TRBD1 (5 bases). The CDR3 loop spans 14 amino acids. The V gene lost 7 bases and the J gene lost 4 bases, with 14 bases spanning the gap. For the CDR3, the DNA is TGTGCCAGCACCATCCAGGGTGGAAATCAGCCCCAGCATTTT. Protein product: CASTIQGGNQPQHF.

The chain employs TRBV2 and TRBJ1-4; D gene uncertain. V lost 7 bases and J lost 5, with 14 bases in between. Germline V gene lookup returns CDR1 SNHLY and CDR2 FYNNEI. This CDR3 has 14 residues. CDR3 region: CASMGGRMNEKLFF. CDR3 nucleotides: TGTGCCAGCATGGGAGGACGGATGAATGAAAAACTGTTTTTT.

The chain is built from TRBV20-1 and TRBJ1-2; 7 positions match TRBD1. There are 15 residues in the CDR3. CDR1 DFQATT and CDR2 SNEGSKA come from the germline V gene (reference sequence). The V gene end was trimmed by 1 base and the J gene end by 6 bases; junction bases not matched to a gene: 11. The CDR3 coding sequence is TGCAGTGCTAGAGTTAGCGACAGGGAGGCAAATGGCTACACCTTC. Its translation is CSARVSDREANGYTF.

This clonotype was seen only a few times. The V gene is TRBV6-1, the J gene TRBJ1-1, with 12 nucleotides matching TRBD1. In germline, CDR1 is MNHNS, CDR2 SASEGT. The CDR3 is made up of 16 amino acids. Germline trimming cut 8 bases from V and 1 base from J; bases unmatched to any gene: 8. The CDR3 protein is CASGGQGASGNTEAFF. Here the CDR3 DNA reads TGTGCCAGCGGGGGACAGGGGGCCTCGGGGAACACTGAAGCTTTCTTT.

This clonotype was picked up a small number of times. This sequence joins TRBV6-5 and TRBJ2-7; D is possibly TRBD2 (7 bases). The CDR3 runs 15 residues. V was shortened by 2 bases and J by 5 bases, with 16 bases between the two germline ends. Germline-derived CDR1 and CDR2 are MNHEY and SVGAGI. The CDR3 loop reads CASSYGGGSINEQYF. CDR3 nucleotide sequence: TGTGCCAGCAGTTACGGGGGCGGGAGTATCAACGAGCAGTACTTC.

This clonotype was observed a few times. The rearrangement links TRBV11-2 to TRBJ2-3; D not resolved. V dropped 1 base and J dropped 4 bases, with 9 bases sitting between them. This CDR3 contains 14 residues. Germline assignment: CDR1 SGHAT and CDR2 FQNNGV. The CDR3 DNA reads TGTGCCAGCAGCTTAGCTTCACGCGCAGATACGCAGTATTTT. Protein product: CASSLASRADTQYF.

The rearrangement uses TRBV7-8 and TRBJ2-2; TRBD2 might be the D (5 bases). V lost 4 bases, J lost 1 base, and 10 bases lay in between. This CDR3 contains 15 residues. Germline-derived CDR1 and CDR2 are SGHVS and FQNEAQ. Written as DNA, the CDR3 is TGTGCCAGCAGCTCACTAGTAATGAACACCGGGGAGCTGTTTTTT. Translated: CASSSLVMNTGELFF.

This clonotype has a handful of counts. This chain uses TRBV27 with TRBJ2-7, with no clear D. CDR3 length: 15 amino acids. CDR1 and CDR2 from the germline V gene are MNHEY and SMNVEV (reference sequence). The V and J ends lost 3 bases and 3 bases respectively, with 15 bases between them. CDR3 in amino acids: CASSFTRPTFYEQYF. In DNA, the CDR3 is TGTGCCAGCAGTTTCACCCGTCCCACATTCTACGAGCAGTACTTC.

This rearrangement joins TRBV7-9 to TRBJ1-5; a possible D gene is TRBD1 (6 bases). The V and J ends lost 1 base and 9 bases respectively, with 13 bases between them. Germline V gene lookup returns CDR1 SEHNR and CDR2 FQNEAQ (reference sequence). This CDR3 has 14 residues. The CDR3 nucleotides read TGTGCCAGCAGCTTAGGGCGGCAGGGGCGGCCCCAGCATTTT. This codes for CASSLGRQGRPQHF.

This clonotype was seen more than once but under ten times. The chain uses TRBV29-1 and TRBJ1-1; D not certain. With 3 bases removed from V and 4 bases from J, the gap between germline ends came to 3 bases. Germline assignment: CDR1 SQVTM and CDR2 ANQGSEA. This CDR3 is built from 10 residues. The CDR3 bases are TGCAGCGTTGATACCACTGAAGCTTTCTTT. It specifies CSVDTTEAFF. The variable domain in full, with the rest retrieved from reference TRBV29-1 and TRBJ1-1, is SAVISQKPSRDICQRGTSLTIQCQVDSQVTMMFWYRQQPGQSLTLIATANQGSEATYESGFVIDKFPISRPNLTFSTLTVSNMSPEDSSIYLCSVDTTEAFFGQGTRLTVV.

This clonotype occurred once. The junction differs from germline at one of its ends, possibly a read error. This chain links TRBV7-7 with TRBJ2-2; D might be TRBD1 (6 bases). This CDR3 is built from 15 residues. Germline assignment: CDR1 SSHAT and CDR2 FNYEAQ (reference sequence). The CDR3 reads CASSLVTGDTGELFF. CDR3 DNA: TGTGCTAGCAGCTTAGTGACAGGAGACACCGGGGAGCTGTTTTTT.

This clonotype was seen a few times. V is TRBV6-5 and J is TRBJ1-1, with a possible D match to TRBD1 (5 bases). CDR1 and CDR2 from the germline V gene are MNHEY and SVGAGI. This CDR3 region has 14 residues. V lost 3 bases and J lost 3, with 11 bases in between. CDR3 amino acids: CASSYGGVDTEAFF. In DNA, the CDR3 is TGTGCCAGCAGTTATGGGGGGGTAGACACTGAAGCTTTCTTT.

This clonotype occurred a few times. V is TRBV6-5 and J is TRBJ2-5, with D perhaps being TRBD1 or TRBD2 (6 bases each). The CDR3 extends over 14 amino acids. The V end was cut by 2 bases, the J end by 5 bases, with 12 bases between. The germline CDR1 and CDR2 sequences are MNHEY and SVGAGI. The CDR3 loop reads CASSYVGGRETQYF. CDR3 nucleotide sequence: TGTGCCAGCAGTTACGTGGGGGGCCGTGAGACCCAGTACTTC.

This clonotype occurred many times. The CDR3 bases are TGCAGCGTTGAATGGTACAATGAGCAGTTCTTC. Translated: CSVEWYNEQFF. The chain links TRBV29-1 to TRBJ2-1; D unresolved. Trimming cost V 2 bases and J 4 bases, with 3 bases left between them. CDR1 is SQVTM, CDR2 ANQGSEA, per germline. The CDR3 is made up of 11 amino acids.

The chain uses TRBV12-3 or TRBV12-4 and TRBJ2-5; D tentatively fits TRBD1 or TRBD2 (5 bases each). V lost 8 bases to trimming and J lost 7 bases, with 11 bases between them. The CDR3 is made up of 11 amino acids. CDR3 coding DNA: TGTGCCAGCGGGGGTCCTAGGACCCAGTACTTC. As protein: CASGGPRTQYF.

This clonotype was picked up a small number of times. J is TRBJ1-2 and V is TRBV7-9, with 7 positions matching TRBD1. The CDR3 spans 15 residues. In germline, CDR1 is SEHNR, CDR2 FQNEAQ (reference sequence). V was clipped by 5 bases and J by 5 bases; unmatched bases: 11. The CDR3 DNA follows: TGTGCCAGCAGCAGAATAGGGACAGAAGAATATGGCTACACCTTC. It codes for CASSRIGTEEYGYTF.

This clonotype was counted between two and nine times. The chain has TRBV3-1 and TRBJ2-7; tentatively, D is TRBD2 (5 bases). V lost 0 bases to trimming and J lost 4 bases, with 13 bases between them. This CDR3 region has 15 residues. Germline CDR1 LGHDT, CDR2 YNNKEL (reference sequence). DNA of the CDR3: TGTGCCAGCAGCCAAGATCCGTCAGAGCGGTACGAGCAGTACTTC. Translating it yields CASSQDPSERYEQYF.

The rearrangement links TRBV4-3 to TRBJ2-2; TRBD2 aligns across 13 bases. The CDR3 loop spans 17 amino acids. V shed 1 base and J 4 bases; nucleotides not matched to a gene: 3. CDR1 is LGHNA and CDR2 is YSLEER in the germline V gene. CDR3 amino acids: CASSQVLAGGPTGELFF. The CDR3 DNA reads as TGCGCCAGCAGCCAAGTACTAGCGGGAGGGCCCACCGGGGAGCTGTTTTTT.

This clonotype occurred a few times. V is TRBV29-1 and J is TRBJ1-2; no clear D gene. The CDR3 length is 12 residues. Germline CDR1 reads SQVTM; CDR2 reads ANQGSEA. Trimming cost V 3 bases and J 3 bases, with 8 bases left between them. Written as DNA, the CDR3 is TGCAGCGTTGAGGGAAATGACTATGGCTACACCTTC. This codes for CSVEGNDYGYTF. The full variable domain, in which reference TRBV29-1 and TRBJ1-2 provide the parts outside the CDR3, is SAVISQKPSRDICQRGTSLTIQCQVDSQVTMMFWYRQQPGQSLTLIATANQGSEATYESGFVIDKFPISRPNLTFSTLTVSNMSPEDSSIYLCSVEGNDYGYTFGSGTRLTVV.